One and the same sample provided the 7 T cell receptor beta chains below, sequenced in a study of blood T cells in healthy people across ages. Then a second PCR, running roughly 7 to 11 cycles, was carried out with a sample-barcoded 5' primer and a J-beta primer mix. TCRdb independently ran MiXCR on the 5' RACE reads; one entry per CDR3 protein. The sample holds some 760,000 distinct CDR3 sequences, just under 25% seen once. This sample also belongs to another study, concerning T cells of mothers and their children.

The sequencing sample was made of blood. Receptor source: a boy aged 5-17 years in good health.

The chain has TRBV5-6 and TRBJ2-6; a weak D match, TRBD2 (6 bases). CDR1 and CDR2 (germline): SGHDT, YYEEEE. Trimming pared 6 bases from V and 2 bases from J, leaving 18 bases between. The CDR3 sequence is 17 residues long. The CDR3 loop reads CASTIREISAGANVLTF. The DNA for the CDR3 is TGTGCCAGCACTATCCGGGAGATATCAGCTGGGGCCAACGTCCTGACTTTC.

The rearrangement links TRBV7-2 to TRBJ2-5; the D gene could be TRBD1 or TRBD2 (5 bases each). The DNA matches TRBJ2-1 better at its end, which makes the J call doubtful. CDR1 and CDR2 from the germline V gene are SGHTA and FQGNSA. CDR3 size: 12 residues. CDR3 DNA sequence: TGTGCCAGCAGCTTTGTCGGGGCTGAGCAGTTCTTC. The encoded protein is CASSFVGAEQFF.

This clonotype has more than one count but fewer than ten. Here the CDR3 DNA reads TGTGCTAGTGCCCCTCGAGGGCTAGCGGGTGACGAGCAGTACTTC. This sequence encodes CASAPRGLAGDEQYF. The V call is TRBV12-5, the J call TRBJ2-5; TRBD2 agrees at 8 bases. The last part of the DNA fits TRBJ2-7 better; the J call may be wrong. Germline lookup yields CDR1 LGHNT and CDR2 FRNRAP. This CDR3 spans 15 amino acids.

The chain uses TRBV7-2 and TRBJ2-7, with 11 bases identical to TRBD2. The germline V gene has CDR1 SGHTA and CDR2 FQGNSA. Germline trimming cut 5 bases from V and 1 base from J; bases unmatched to any gene: 7. The CDR3 extends over 16 amino acids. The CDR3 region is CASSHVLAGASYEQYF. The CDR3 coding sequence is TGTGCCAGCAGCCACGTACTAGCGGGAGCGTCCTACGAGCAGTACTTC.

The chain employs TRBV12-3 or TRBV12-4 and TRBJ1-2; TRBD1 matches 7 bases. This CDR3 comprises 15 residues. The V segment lost 2 bases and the J segment 0 bases; nucleotides outside the gene matches: 3. Here the CDR3 reads CASSLNDRANYGYTF. CDR3 DNA: TGTGCCAGCAGTTTAAATGACAGGGCTAACTATGGCTACACCTTC.

The CDR3 DNA is TGTGCCAGCAGCCGGACAGGGCGAGAAAAACTGTTTTTT. Amino acid sequence: CASSRTGREKLFF. The chain couples TRBV12-3 or TRBV12-4 to TRBJ1-4, with 8 bases fitting TRBD1. The CDR3 runs 13 residues. V shed 6 bases and J 8 bases; nucleotides not matched to a gene: 5.

CDR3 region: CASSPGRRNEQFF. In nucleotides, the CDR3 is TGTGCCAGCAGCCCGGGACGCCGAAATGAGCAGTTCTTC. This rearrangement joins TRBV5-6 to TRBJ2-7; the D call may be TRBD1 or TRBD2 (5 bases each). The DNA end lines up better with TRBJ2-1; the J call may be wrong. The CDR3 loop spans 13 amino acids. Germline CDR1 SGHDT, CDR2 YYEEEE.